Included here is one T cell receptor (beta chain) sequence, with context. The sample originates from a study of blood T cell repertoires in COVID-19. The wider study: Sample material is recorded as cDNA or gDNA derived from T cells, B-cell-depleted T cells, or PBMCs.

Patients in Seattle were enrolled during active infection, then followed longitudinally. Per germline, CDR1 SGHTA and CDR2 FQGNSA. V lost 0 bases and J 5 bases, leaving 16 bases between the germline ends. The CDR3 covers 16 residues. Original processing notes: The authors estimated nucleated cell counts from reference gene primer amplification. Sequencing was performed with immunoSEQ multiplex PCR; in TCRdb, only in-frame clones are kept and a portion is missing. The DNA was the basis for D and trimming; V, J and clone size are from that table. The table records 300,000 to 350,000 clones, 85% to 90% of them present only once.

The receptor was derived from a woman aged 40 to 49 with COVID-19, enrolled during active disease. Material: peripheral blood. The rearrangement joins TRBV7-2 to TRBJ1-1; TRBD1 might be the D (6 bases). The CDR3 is CASSLAAGGGATEAFF. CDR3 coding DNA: TGTGCCAGCAGCTTAGCGGCGGGGGGGGGCGCGACTGAAGCTTTCTTT.